This TCR beta chain was obtained from a study of tumor-infiltrating lymphocytes in primary liver carcinoma. The study extracted blood RNA from unsorted whole blood and also extracted germline DNA. With chronic HBV infection, the patients were also treatment-naive. The CDR3 is 12 amino acids. V was pared by 4 bases and J by 13 bases, with 12 bases between. Germline V lookup: CDR1 KGHDR, CDR2 SFDVKD. With a constant-region primer, TCR beta cDNA was made from approximately 500 ng of total RNA. Three rounds of nested multiplex PCR with slightly modified ARM-PCR produced TCR beta libraries. Forward primers for TRBV1-TRBV30 and a C-beta reverse primer served the first two PCR rounds, at roughly 10 cycles each. MiXCR, applied by TCRdb to the multiplex PCR reads, yields one record per CDR3 protein. The profile covers fewer than 350,000 distinct CDR3 sequences, with about 65% appearing a single time and 5.5% to 7% taken by the ten largest.

The receptor was derived from a middle-aged man with primary liver carcinoma and hepatitis B virus infection. The V call is TRBV24-1, the J call TRBJ2-2; no clear D. Sequences were obtained from peripheral blood. The CDR3 reads CATSDNPDRLFF. DNA for the CDR3: TGTGCCACCAGTGACAACCCAGATCGGCTGTTTTTT.